Each of the 17 T cell receptor beta chains below was sequenced from the same sample in a study of T cells in Graves' hyperthyroidism and ophthalmopathy. Amplified regions were TCR beta CDR3 sequences from RNA transcripts. The HTBI primer set drove a first-round RT-PCR of the TCR CDR3. MiXCR, run by TCRdb on the multiplex PCR reads, gives a single entry per CDR3 protein. In the table there are hundreds of thousands of distinct CDR3 sequences, 13% to 15% of which are singletons. The material sequenced was blood. The receptor set was obtained from a woman between 18 and 29 years old with Graves' hyperthyroidism.

This clonotype was found many times. The chain carries TRBV7-8 and TRBJ1-2; 7 positions match TRBD1. Trimming cost V 0 bases and J 2 bases; bases outside gene matches: 3. CDR1 is SGHVS and CDR2 is FQNEAQ in the germline V gene. CDR3 size: 15 residues. CDR3 DNA: TGTGCCAGCAGCTTAGCCGGGACAGACAACTATGGCTACACCTTC. Protein: CASSLAGTDNYGYTF.

At least ten counts were recorded for this clonotype. The chain joins TRBV6-2 or TRBV6-3 to TRBJ2-3; D is uncertain. The length of the CDR3 is 11 residues. V was shortened by 6 bases and J by 5 bases, with 6 bases between the two germline ends. Germline loops: CDR1 MNHEY, CDR2 SVGEGT. CDR3 region: CASSEIDTQYF. The CDR3 DNA sequence: TGTGCCAGCAGCGAGATAGATACGCAGTATTTT.

This clonotype was counted many times. V gene TRBV3-1 combines with J gene TRBJ2-1, with a tentative D call TRBD2 (6 bases). Germline V CDR1 and CDR2: LGHDT, YNNKEL (reference sequence). The CDR3 contains 14 residues. V was trimmed by 6 bases and J by 7 bases, leaving 16 bases between them. The CDR3 loop reads CASSRTTLLNEQFF. CDR3 in DNA: TGTGCCAGCAGTAGGACTACCCTTTTGAATGAGCAGTTCTTC.

The chain carries TRBV5-1 and TRBJ2-5; D remains ambiguous. From germline, CDR1 is SGHRS and CDR2 YFSETQ. CDR3 length equals 14 residues. Trimming removed 4 bases at V and 7 bases at J, with 17 bases between. CDR3 bases: TGCGCCAGCAGCCAGACTCCCACTTGGGGGACCCAGTACTTC. It encodes CASSQTPTWGTQYF.

This clonotype was seen at least ten times. The V call is TRBV6-1, the J call TRBJ1-2; D remains ambiguous. The CDR3 totals 11 residues. Trimming removed 5 bases from V and 7 bases from J, with 8 bases in between. In germline, CDR1 is MNHNS, CDR2 SASEGT. The CDR3 here is CASSTGSGYTF. In DNA, the CDR3 is TGTGCCAGCAGTACTGGATCTGGCTACACCTTC.

This rearrangement joins TRBV19 to TRBJ2-3; D may be TRBD2 (5 bases). The CDR3 totals 14 residues. The germline V gene has CDR1 LNHDA and CDR2 SQIVND (reference sequence). V lost 0 bases, J lost 3 bases, and 7 bases lay in between. The chain's CDR3 is CASSIDTGTDTQYF. DNA of the CDR3: TGTGCCAGTAGTATAGATACGGGGACAGATACGCAGTATTTT.

The J gene is TRBJ2-1, the V gene TRBV6-2 or TRBV6-3; the match to TRBD2 covers 9 bases. Trimming at V came to 2 bases and at J to 5 bases, leaving 13 bases not matched to a gene. Germline V gives CDR1 MNHEY, CDR2 SVGEGT. The CDR3 covers 18 residues. Here the CDR3 DNA reads TGTGCCAGCAGTTACCCACGGATTAGCGGGAGCCTCCACAATGAGCAGTTCTTC. Encoded protein: CASSYPRISGSLHNEQFF.

A few counts support this clonotype. The CDR3 spells CASSENWAGVQKTQYF. The CDR3 DNA is TGTGCCAGCAGCGAGAACTGGGCGGGAGTTCAGAAGACCCAGTACTTC. The J gene is TRBJ2-5, the V gene TRBV2, with 7 bases fitting TRBD2. There are 16 residues in the CDR3. V trimming: 6 bases; J trimming: 6 bases; junction bases outside the gene matches: 16. CDR1 SNHLY and CDR2 FYNNEI come from the germline V gene.

This clonotype was counted ten times or more. The gene calls are TRBV5-1 and TRBJ2-7; 7 bases match TRBD2. The length of the CDR3 is 15 residues. CDR1 and CDR2 from the germline V gene are SGHRS and YFSETQ. The junction had 8 bases not matched to a gene; V was cut back by 2 bases and J by 3 bases. The CDR3 loop is CASSLSGTGFYEQYF. Written as DNA, the CDR3 is TGCGCCAGCAGCTTAAGCGGGACCGGATTCTACGAGCAGTACTTC.

This clonotype was recorded a few times. The rearrangement links TRBV2 to TRBJ1-1; 8 bases agree with TRBD1. The CDR3 totals 13 residues. V was clipped by 6 bases and J by 4 bases; unmatched bases: 4. The germline gives CDR1 SNHLY, CDR2 FYNNEI. The CDR3 spells CASRLRGLTEAFF. DNA of the CDR3: TGTGCCAGCAGGCTCAGGGGGCTCACTGAAGCTTTCTTT.

The CDR3: CASIKGPGVRETQYF. DNA of the CDR3: TGTGCCAGCATTAAAGGGCCAGGGGTACGGGAGACCCAGTACTTC. The chain couples TRBV6-1 to TRBJ2-5, with D possibly being TRBD1 (6 bases). CDR1 is MNHNS, CDR2 SASEGT, per germline. Trimming cost V 7 bases and J 5 bases, with 20 bases left between them. This CDR3 is 15 amino acids long.

The table lists this clonotype with many counts. This chain joins TRBV28 and TRBJ2-3; D is ambiguous. Germline loops: CDR1 MDHEN, CDR2 SYDVKM. This CDR3 is 13 amino acids long. V lost 5 bases to trimming and J lost 3 bases, with 9 bases between them. Here the CDR3 DNA reads TGTGCCAGCAGTATCCGATTTACAGATACGCAGTATTTT. As protein: CASSIRFTDTQYF. Based on the CDR3 plus reference TRBV28 and TRBJ2-3, the full variable domain is DVKVTQSSRYLVKRTGEKVFLECVQDMDHENMFWYRQDPGLGLRLIYFSYDVKMKEKGDIPEGYSVSREKKERFSLILESASTNQTSMYLCASSIRFTDTQYFGPGTRLTVL.

This clonotype showed up many times. The chain recombines TRBV24-1 with TRBJ2-1; 11 bases are a match to TRBD2. Unmatched junction bases numbered 4, after V lost 2 bases and J lost 5 bases. In germline, CDR1 is KGHDR, CDR2 SFDVKD. CDR3 length equals 16 residues. CDR3 region: CATSDYGTSGDNEQFF. The CDR3 DNA is TGTGCCACCAGTGATTACGGGACTAGCGGAGACAATGAGCAGTTCTTC.

This clonotype was counted many times. The chain employs TRBV7-9 and TRBJ2-1; 13 positions match TRBD2. Germline values: CDR1 SEHNR, CDR2 FQNEAQ (reference sequence). The CDR3 sequence is 15 residues long. V lost 5 bases and J lost 2; bases outside the gene matches: 0. Here the CDR3 DNA reads TGTGCCAGCAGCACTAGCGGGAGGGCCTACAATGAGCAGTTCTTC. Its protein product is CASSTSGRAYNEQFF.

This clonotype was seen many times. V is TRBV30 and J is TRBJ1-5; maybe TRBD1 (6 bases). Germline loops: CDR1 GTSNPN, CDR2 SVGIG (reference sequence). The CDR3 contains 13 residues. Trimming removed 0 bases at V and 11 bases at J, with 14 bases between. CDR3 sequence reads: CAWSVRRGGAQHF. The CDR3 DNA sequence: TGTGCCTGGAGTGTAAGAAGGGGGGGGGCCCAGCATTTT.

This clonotype has a count of ten or more. V gene TRBV6-5 combines with J gene TRBJ1-3; TRBD1 agrees at 7 bases. Germline V gene sequence: CDR1 MNHEY, CDR2 SVGAGI. This CDR3 spans 15 amino acids. V gave up 6 bases and J gave up 4 bases; unmatched junction bases: 9. CDR3: CASRGRGFAGNTIYF. The CDR3 coding sequence is TGTGCCAGCAGGGGCAGGGGGTTTGCGGGAAACACCATATATTTT.

This clonotype has a count of ten or more. This sequence joins TRBV7-2 and TRBJ2-7; TRBD1 agrees at 8 bases. This CDR3 spans 15 amino acids. Per germline, CDR1 SGHTA and CDR2 FQGNSA. The junction had 7 bases not matched to a gene; V was cut back by 3 bases and J by 3 bases. The CDR3, as DNA: TGTGCCAGCAGCTTTGAGGGACAGGTATTCTACGAGCAGTACTTC. The encoded protein is CASSFEGQVFYEQYF.